What follows describes a single TCR beta chain. Germline V gives CDR1 SGHNT, CDR2 YYREEE (reference sequence). The trim removed 4 bases at V and 6 bases at J, leaving 8 bases unmatched. The CDR3 extends over 15 amino acids. These data are taken from a study of cytomegalovirus exposure and HLA in healthy donors. Researchers ran the PCR with 60 Vbeta and 13 Jbeta primers. The assay was immunoSEQ multiplex PCR, and TCRdb's table has in-frame clones only and misses some. Of roughly 190,000 clones in the sample, more than 85% are singletons; the top ten hold about 1.7%. Sequenced: PBMCs. The origin of this receptor is a woman under 30 in good health and CMV-seronegative. The chain employs TRBV5-4 and TRBJ1-5; 9 bases align to TRBD1. Here the CDR3 reads CASSQQGASLQPQHF. The CDR3 DNA is TGTGCCAGCAGCCAACAGGGGGCTAGTCTTCAGCCCCAGCATTTT.